This T cell receptor (beta chain) was sequenced for a study of identical twins. The CDR3 covers 15 residues. Germline V CDR1 and CDR2: SGHVS, FQNEAQ. The J segment lost 5 bases and the V segment lost 2 bases, leaving 8 bases of the junction unmatched. On this clonotype itself: Its antigen is undetermined.

General study findings and limits: Because invariant MAIT and iNKT cells could be present, zero-insertion analyses could be partly confounded. For cord blood, abundant beta clonotypes had fewer insertions, unlike memory repertoires, which showed none. Where out-of-frame alpha sequences were twin-shared, they showed excess low generation probability.

TCRdb called the 5' RACE reads again in MiXCR, with one record for every CDR3 protein. In the table there are hundreds of thousands of distinct CDR3 sequences, 9% to 15% of which are singletons. The same sample was also studied in work on yellow fever vaccine responses in identical twins. That investigation notes: As reported, the vaccine T cell response of twins seemed partly convergent and partly personalized.

V usage is TRBV7-8 and J usage is TRBJ2-5; TRBD1 agrees at 7 bases. The clonotype comes from a woman in her late teens or twenties in good health. Sequencing was carried out using PBMCs. The CDR3 loop reads CASSLRAGGWETQYF. The CDR3 bases are TGTGCCAGCAGCTTACGGGCAGGGGGTTGGGAGACCCAGTACTTC.